Listed below are T cell receptor beta chains from one sample, sequenced in a study of CXCR3-negative and CXCR3-positive naive CD8 T cells. TCRdb reprocessed the 5' RACE reads and keeps a single row for each CDR3 protein, giving no DNA. The listing contains around 110,000 distinct CDR3 sequences. The material sequenced was naive CXCR3+ CD8+ T cells from blood. The source is a human donor in good health. Some clones in this sample may be carry-over from other donors' samples. Both conserved end residues are part of each CDR3.

j_call,v_call,cdr3_aa
TRBJ1-1,TRBV10-3,CASNQQGVGMNTEAFF
TRBJ2-7,TRBV4-2,CASSRRDSYEQYF
TRBJ2-2,TRBV30,CAWTAAGGNTGELFF
TRBJ2-5,TRBV4-1,CASSPRTSAQETQYF
TRBJ2-7,TRBV6-6,CASSRLAGDTGNEQYF
TRBJ2-7,TRBV7-9,CASSYGTGGLYF
TRBJ1-1,TRBV6-5,CASSYSRTGQAFF
TRBJ2-3,TRBV19,CASSTADLRGEDTQYF
TRBJ2-3,TRBV27,CASSFELAGEGTDTQYF
TRBJ1-1,TRBV3-1,CASSQDGGFGTEAFF
TRBJ2-1,TRBV9,CASSPGGGDNEQFF
TRBJ2-7,TRBV29-1,CSVVTVAYEQYF
TRBJ2-7,TRBV4-1,CASSQDRSSYEQYF
TRBJ2-3,TRBV11-2,CASSSGATVDTQYF
TRBJ1-2,TRBV7-9,CASRPAEGLIYGYTF
TRBJ1-5,TRBV6-6,CASSSDRVYQPQHF
TRBJ2-7,TRBV28,CATGDSLYEQYF
TRBJ2-5,TRBV7-2,CASSLDQRASGSGETQYF
TRBJ2-5,TRBV28,CASSPEQGSETQYF
TRBJ1-5,TRBV30,CAWKGNFNQPQHF
TRBJ2-1,TRBV7-9,CASNPDRSYNEQFF
TRBJ2-7,TRBV7-9,CASSLDRSSYEQYF
TRBJ2-1,TRBV9,CASSVEGTELNEQFF
TRBJ2-3,TRBV23-1,CASSQKTWADTQYF
TRBJ2-1,TRBV29-1,CSVEEIAGVYNEQFF
TRBJ2-1,TRBV27,CASSLSQGSSYNEQFF
TRBJ2-3,TRBV9,CASSGSGGASDTQYF
TRBJ1-4,TRBV11-2,CASSLTPYREATNEKLFF
TRBJ1-1,TRBV19,CASSDGYDTEAFF
TRBJ2-7,TRBV25-1,CASSEWGEDYEQYF
TRBJ2-7,TRBV19,CASTTSGSSYEQYF
TRBJ2-7,TRBV6-6,CASSYWGLAGGPGSYEQYF
TRBJ2-3,TRBV7-9,CASSLGRTGSTDTQYF
TRBJ1-2,TRBV4-1,CASSQVGTGNYGYTF
TRBJ1-2,TRBV29-1,CSVEGDSYGYTF
TRBJ2-7,TRBV5-6,CASRRGQGRDEQYF
TRBJ2-7,TRBV5-1,CASSWGLATYEQYF
TRBJ2-7,TRBV28,CASSFVSEQYF
TRBJ1-6,TRBV15,CAKGRQGGTPLHF
TRBJ1-2,TRBV27,CASTSTGQGNYGYTF
TRBJ1-2,TRBV20-1,CSAGDVQGVSDYGYTF
TRBJ2-7,TRBV5-6,CASSLYAGDYEQYF
TRBJ2-3,TRBV7-6,CASSPYLGTDTQYF
TRBJ2-1,TRBV20-1,CSAIGQSSYNEQFF
TRBJ1-2,TRBV27,CASLPLEGTGYTF
TRBJ1-1,TRBV4-3,CASSPLPGRDTEAFF